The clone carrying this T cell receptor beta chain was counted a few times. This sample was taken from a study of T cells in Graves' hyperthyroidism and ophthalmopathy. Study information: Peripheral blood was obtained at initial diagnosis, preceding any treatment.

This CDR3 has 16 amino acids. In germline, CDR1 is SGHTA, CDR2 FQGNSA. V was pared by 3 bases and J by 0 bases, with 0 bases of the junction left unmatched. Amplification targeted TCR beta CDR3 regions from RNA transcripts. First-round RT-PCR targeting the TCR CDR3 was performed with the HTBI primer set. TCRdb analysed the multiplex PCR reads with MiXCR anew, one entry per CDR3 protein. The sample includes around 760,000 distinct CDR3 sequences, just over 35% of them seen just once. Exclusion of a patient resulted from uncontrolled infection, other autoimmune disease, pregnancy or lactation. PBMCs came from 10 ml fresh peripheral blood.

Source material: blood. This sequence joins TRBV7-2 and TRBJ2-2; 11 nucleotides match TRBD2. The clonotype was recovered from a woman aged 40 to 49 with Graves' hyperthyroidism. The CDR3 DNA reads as TGTGCCAGCAGCTTTAGCGGGAGGGCGAACACCGGGGAGCTGTTTTTT. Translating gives CASSFSGRANTGELFF.